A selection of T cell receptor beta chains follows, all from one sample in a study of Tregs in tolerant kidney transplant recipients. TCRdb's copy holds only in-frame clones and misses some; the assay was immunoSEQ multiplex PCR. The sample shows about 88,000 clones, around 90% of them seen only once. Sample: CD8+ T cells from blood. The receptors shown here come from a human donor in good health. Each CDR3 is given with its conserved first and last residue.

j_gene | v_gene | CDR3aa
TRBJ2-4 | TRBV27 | CASSPAAARWPSKNIQYF
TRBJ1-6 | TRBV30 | CAWTRVESYNSPLHF
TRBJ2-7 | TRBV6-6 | CASSYWGQSYEQYF
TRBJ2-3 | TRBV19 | CASSMVGQVLDTQYF
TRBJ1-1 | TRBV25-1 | CASSGSRWANTEAFF
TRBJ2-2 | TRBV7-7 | CASSLGSGATGELFF
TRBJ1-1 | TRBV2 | CASRSPRGRTEAFF
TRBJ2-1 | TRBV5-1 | CASSPSGSPNEQFF
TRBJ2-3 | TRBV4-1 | CASSQGGQDTQYF
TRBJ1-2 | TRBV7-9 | CASSSPPGQLDYGYTF
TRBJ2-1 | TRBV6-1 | CASSVYNEQFF
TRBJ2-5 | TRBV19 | CASSIESRTSGEGETQYF
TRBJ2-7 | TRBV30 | CAVTGTGSSYEQYF
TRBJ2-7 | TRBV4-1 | CASSLGLAAYEQYF
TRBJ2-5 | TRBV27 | CASSPRDGRSGTQYF
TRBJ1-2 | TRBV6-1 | CASRKNGGYTF
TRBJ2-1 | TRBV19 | CASSITIAAQANEQFF
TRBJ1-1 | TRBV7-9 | CASSDLAGSTEAFF
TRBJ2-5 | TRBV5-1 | CASSIGLVPETQYF
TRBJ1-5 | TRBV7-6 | CASSLGQGNQPQHF
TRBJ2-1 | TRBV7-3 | CASSLTGGPYNEQFF
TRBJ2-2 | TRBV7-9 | CASSSRLAGVNTGELFF
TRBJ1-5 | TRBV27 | CASSLWGGFNQPQHF
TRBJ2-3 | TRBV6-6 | CASSPGARGDTQYF
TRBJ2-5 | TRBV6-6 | CASSYHHGETQYF
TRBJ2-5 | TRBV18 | CASSPRTSGRQETQYF
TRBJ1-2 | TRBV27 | CASSMQGSGYTF
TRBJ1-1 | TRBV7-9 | CASSAPGTGGKRVAFF
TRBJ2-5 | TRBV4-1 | CASSQDDYQETQYF
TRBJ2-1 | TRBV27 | CARRPGQGGESSYNEQFF
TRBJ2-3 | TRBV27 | CASSLGVRDRGWDTQYF
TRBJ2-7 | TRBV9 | CASSAGTGISYEQYF
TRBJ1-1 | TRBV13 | CASSLGLNTEAFF
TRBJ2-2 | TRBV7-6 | CASSLGAGTLNTGELFF
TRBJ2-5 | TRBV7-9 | CASSLGVAGGLGETQYF
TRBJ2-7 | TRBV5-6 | CASSLEGPYHEQYF
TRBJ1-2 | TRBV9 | CASSSRPGQEYYGYTF
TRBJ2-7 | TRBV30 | CAWSVGSGPYEQYF
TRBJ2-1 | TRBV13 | CASSGPDLSSYNEQFF
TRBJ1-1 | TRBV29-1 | CSVDRDTKNTEAFF
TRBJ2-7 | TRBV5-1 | CASSASHEQYF
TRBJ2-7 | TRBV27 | CASSPISGSSYEQYF
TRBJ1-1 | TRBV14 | CASSRNRVNTEAFF
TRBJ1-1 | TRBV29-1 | CSVGLGVNTEAFF
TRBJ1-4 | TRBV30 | CAWSVGAGDEKLFF
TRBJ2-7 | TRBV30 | CAWSDQTVVVYEQYF
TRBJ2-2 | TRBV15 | CATSLDRVNTGELFF
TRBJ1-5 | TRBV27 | CASSPLGSNQPQHF